This TCR beta chain was sequenced during a study of blood T cell repertoires in COVID-19. Here immunoSEQ multiplex PCR was the method, and the copy in TCRdb shows in-frame clones only, minus some. The sample has some 400,000 clones, roughly 86% seen once. The germline V gene encodes CDR1 MNHEY and CDR2 SMNVEV (reference sequence). V shed 4 bases and J shed 5 bases, with 20 bases lying between them. The CDR3 spans 16 residues. The sequenced sample was PBMCs or T cells enriched from blood (not recorded which). The receptor was isolated from a woman younger than 45 who had recovered from COVID-19. This chain joins TRBV27 and TRBJ1-1; the D gene is possibly TRBD1 (6 bases). The CDR3 loop is CASSSILQGWRTEAFF. Here the CDR3 DNA reads TGTGCCAGCAGTTCAATCCTACAGGGCTGGCGGACTGAAGCTTTCTTT.